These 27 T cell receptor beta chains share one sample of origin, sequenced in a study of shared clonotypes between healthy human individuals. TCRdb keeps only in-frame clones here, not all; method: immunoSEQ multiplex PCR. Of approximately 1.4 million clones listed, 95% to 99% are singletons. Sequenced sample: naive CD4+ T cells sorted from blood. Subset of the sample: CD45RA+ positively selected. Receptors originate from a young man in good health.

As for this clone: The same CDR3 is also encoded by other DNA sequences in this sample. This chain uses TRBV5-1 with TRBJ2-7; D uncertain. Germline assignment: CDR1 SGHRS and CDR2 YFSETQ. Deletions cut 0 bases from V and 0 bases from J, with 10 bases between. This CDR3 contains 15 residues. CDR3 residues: CASSLGGASSYEQYF. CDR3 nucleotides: TGCGCCAGCAGCTTGGGCGGAGCGAGCTCCTACGAGCAGTACTTC.

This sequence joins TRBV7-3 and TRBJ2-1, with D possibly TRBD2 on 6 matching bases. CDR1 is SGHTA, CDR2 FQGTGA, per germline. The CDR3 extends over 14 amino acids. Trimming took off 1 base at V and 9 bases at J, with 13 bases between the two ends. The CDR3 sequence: CASSLMGLGSEQFF. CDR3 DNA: TGTGCCAGCAGCTTAATGGGACTCGGGAGTGAGCAGTTCTTC.

The CDR3 DNA is TGTGCCAGCAGCTCTGTTCGAGGAGCGAAACTGTTTTTT. This encodes CASSSVRGAKLFF. V is TRBV6-8 and J is TRBJ1-4; D is unclear. The CDR3 runs 13 residues. Looked up from germline, CDR1 is MNHGY and CDR2 is SAAAGT. The V end was cut by 6 bases, the J end by 11 bases, with 16 bases between.

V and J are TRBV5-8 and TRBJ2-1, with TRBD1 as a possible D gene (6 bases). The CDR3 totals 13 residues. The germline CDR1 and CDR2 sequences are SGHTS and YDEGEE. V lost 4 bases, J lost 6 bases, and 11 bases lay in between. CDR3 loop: CASSPAGANEQFF. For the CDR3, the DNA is TGTGCCAGCAGCCCCGCAGGGGCCAATGAGCAGTTCTTC.

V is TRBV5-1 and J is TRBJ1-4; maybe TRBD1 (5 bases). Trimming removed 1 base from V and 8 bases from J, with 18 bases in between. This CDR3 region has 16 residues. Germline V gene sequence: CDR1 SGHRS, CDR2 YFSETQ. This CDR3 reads CASSLRDSELGEKLFF. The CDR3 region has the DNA TGCGCCAGCAGCTTGAGAGACAGCGAGCTCGGGGAAAAACTGTTTTTT.

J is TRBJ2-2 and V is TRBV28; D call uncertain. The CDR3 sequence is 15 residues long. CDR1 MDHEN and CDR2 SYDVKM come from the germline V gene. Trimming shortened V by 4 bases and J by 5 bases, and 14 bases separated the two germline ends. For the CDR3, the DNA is TGTGCCAGCAGTTACCCCCGGACCGCAACCGGGGAGCTGTTTTTT. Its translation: CASSYPRTATGELFF.

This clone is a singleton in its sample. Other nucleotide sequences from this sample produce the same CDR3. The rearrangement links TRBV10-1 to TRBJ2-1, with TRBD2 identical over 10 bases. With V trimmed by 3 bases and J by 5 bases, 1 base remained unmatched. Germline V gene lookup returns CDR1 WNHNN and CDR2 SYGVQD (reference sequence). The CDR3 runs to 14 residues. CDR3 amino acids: CASSETSGNNEQFF. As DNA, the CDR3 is TGCGCCAGCAGTGAAACTAGCGGGAACAATGAGCAGTTCTTC.

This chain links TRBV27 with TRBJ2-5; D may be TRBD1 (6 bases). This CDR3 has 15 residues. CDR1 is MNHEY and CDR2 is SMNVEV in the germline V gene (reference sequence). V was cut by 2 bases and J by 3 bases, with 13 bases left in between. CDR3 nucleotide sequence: TGTGCCAGCAGTTTAAACAGGGTAGGGGAAGAGACCCAGTACTTC. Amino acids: CASSLNRVGEETQYF.

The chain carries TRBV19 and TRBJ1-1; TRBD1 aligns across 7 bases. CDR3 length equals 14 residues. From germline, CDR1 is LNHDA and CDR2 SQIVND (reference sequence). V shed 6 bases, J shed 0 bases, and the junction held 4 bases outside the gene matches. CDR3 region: CASRRQGMNTEAFF. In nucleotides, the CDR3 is TGTGCCAGTAGACGACAGGGCATGAACACTGAAGCTTTCTTT.

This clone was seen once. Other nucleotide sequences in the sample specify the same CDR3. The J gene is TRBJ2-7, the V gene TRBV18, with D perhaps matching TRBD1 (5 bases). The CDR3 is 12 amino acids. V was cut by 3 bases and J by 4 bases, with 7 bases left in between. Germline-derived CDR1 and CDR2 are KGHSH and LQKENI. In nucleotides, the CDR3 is TGTGCCAGCTCACCGGGGCCTTACGAGCAGTACTTC. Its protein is CASSPGPYEQYF.

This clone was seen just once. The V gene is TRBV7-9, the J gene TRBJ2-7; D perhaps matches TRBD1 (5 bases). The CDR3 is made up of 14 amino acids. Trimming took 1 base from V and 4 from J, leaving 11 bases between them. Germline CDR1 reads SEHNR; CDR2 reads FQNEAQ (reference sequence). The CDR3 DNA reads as TGTGCCAGCAGCTTAGACCCAGGGTGGTACGAGCAGTACTTC. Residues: CASSLDPGWYEQYF.

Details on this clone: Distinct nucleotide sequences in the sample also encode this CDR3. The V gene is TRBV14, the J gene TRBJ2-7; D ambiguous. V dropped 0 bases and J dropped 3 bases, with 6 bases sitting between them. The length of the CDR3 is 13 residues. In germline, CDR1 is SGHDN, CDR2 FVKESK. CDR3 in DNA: TGTGCCAGCAGCCAAGACTTCCTCTACGAGCAGTACTTC. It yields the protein CASSQDFLYEQYF.

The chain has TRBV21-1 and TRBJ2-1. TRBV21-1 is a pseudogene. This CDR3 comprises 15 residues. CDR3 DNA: TGTGCCAGCAGCAAAGGACCGACGGCCTACAATGAGCAGTTCTTC. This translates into CASSKGPTAYNEQFF.

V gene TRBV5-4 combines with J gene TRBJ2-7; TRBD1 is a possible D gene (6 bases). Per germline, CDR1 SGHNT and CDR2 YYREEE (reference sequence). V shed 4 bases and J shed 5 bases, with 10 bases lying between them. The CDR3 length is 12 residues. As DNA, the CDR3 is TGTGCCAGCAGCCCACAGGGAAACGAGCAGTACTTC. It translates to CASSPQGNEQYF. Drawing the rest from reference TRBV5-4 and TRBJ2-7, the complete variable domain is ETGVTQSPTHLIKTRGQQVTLRCSSQSGHNTVSWYQQALGQGPQFIFQYYREEENGRGNFPPRFSGLQFPNYSSELNVNALELDDSALYLCASSPQGNEQYFGPGTRLTVT.

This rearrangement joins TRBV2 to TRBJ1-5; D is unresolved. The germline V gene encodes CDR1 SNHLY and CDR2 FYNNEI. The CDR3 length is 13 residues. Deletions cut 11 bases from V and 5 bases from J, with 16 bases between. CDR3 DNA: TGTGCCGCACGTAGGGAGCTACATCAGCCCCAGCATTTT. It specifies CAARRELHQPQHF.

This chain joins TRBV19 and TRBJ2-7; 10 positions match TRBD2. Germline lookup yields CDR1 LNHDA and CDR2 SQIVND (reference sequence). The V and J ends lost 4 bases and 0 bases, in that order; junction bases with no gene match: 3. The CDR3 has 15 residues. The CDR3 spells CASSRASGSSYEQYF. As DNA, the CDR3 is TGTGCCAGTAGTAGGGCTAGCGGGAGCTCCTACGAGCAGTACTTC.

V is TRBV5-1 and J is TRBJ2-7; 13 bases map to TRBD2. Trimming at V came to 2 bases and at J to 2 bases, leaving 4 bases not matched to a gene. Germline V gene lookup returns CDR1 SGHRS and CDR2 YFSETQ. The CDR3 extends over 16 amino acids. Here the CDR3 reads CASSFTSGRATYEQYF. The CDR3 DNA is TGCGCCAGCAGCTTTACTAGCGGGAGGGCCACCTACGAGCAGTACTTC.

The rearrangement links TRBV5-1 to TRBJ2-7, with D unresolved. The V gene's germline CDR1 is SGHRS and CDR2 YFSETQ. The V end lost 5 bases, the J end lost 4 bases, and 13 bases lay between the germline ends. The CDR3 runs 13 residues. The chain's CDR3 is CASSLNLDYEQYF. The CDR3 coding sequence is TGCGCCAGCAGTTTGAACCTTGATTACGAGCAGTACTTC.

The CDR3 bases are TGTGCCAGTAGTATAGGACCCAGGGATACGCAGTATTTT. This sequence encodes CASSIGPRDTQYF. The chain uses TRBV19 and TRBJ2-3; D ambiguous. The V end was cut by 1 base, the J end by 6 bases, with 8 bases between. CDR3 length: 13 amino acids. Germline V gives CDR1 LNHDA, CDR2 SQIVND (reference sequence). Complete variable domain (other parts from reference TRBV19 and TRBJ2-3): DGGITQSPKYLFRKEGQNVTLSCEQNLNHDAMYWYRQDPGQGLRLIYYSQIVNDFQKGDIAEGYSVSREKKESFPLTVTSAQKNPTAFYLCASSIGPRDTQYFGPGTRLTVL.

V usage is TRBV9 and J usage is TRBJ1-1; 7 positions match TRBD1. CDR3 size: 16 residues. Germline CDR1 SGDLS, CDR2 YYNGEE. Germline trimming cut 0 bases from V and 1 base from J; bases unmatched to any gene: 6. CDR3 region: CASSVGDPGGNTEAFF. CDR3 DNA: TGTGCCAGCAGCGTAGGGGATCCAGGGGGGAACACTGAAGCTTTCTTT.

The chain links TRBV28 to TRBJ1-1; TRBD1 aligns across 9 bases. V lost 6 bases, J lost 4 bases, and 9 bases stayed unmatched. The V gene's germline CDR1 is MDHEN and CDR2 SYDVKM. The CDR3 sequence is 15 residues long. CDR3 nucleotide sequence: TGTGCCAGCAGGGACCGGACAGGGGTTGGCACTGAAGCTTTCTTT. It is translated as CASRDRTGVGTEAFF.

This CDR3 reads CASSGGVQGYGYTF. The CDR3 coding sequence is TGTGCCAGCAGTGGGGGGGTGCAAGGCTATGGCTACACCTTC. The chain has TRBV6-4 and TRBJ1-2; tentatively, D is TRBD1 (5 bases). Trimming cost V 4 bases and J 4 bases, with 13 bases left between them. This CDR3 region has 14 residues. Germline CDR1 MRHNA, CDR2 SNTAGT.

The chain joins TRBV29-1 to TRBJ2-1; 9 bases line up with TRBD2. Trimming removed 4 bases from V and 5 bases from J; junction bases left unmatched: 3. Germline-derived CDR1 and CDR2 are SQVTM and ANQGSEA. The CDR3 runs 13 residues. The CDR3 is CSVGSGSDNEQFF. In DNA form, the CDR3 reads TGCAGCGTTGGTAGCGGGAGCGACAATGAGCAGTTCTTC.

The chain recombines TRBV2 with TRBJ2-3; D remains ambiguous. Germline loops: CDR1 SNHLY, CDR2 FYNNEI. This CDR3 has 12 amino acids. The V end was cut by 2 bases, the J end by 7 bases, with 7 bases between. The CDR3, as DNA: TGTGCCAGCAGTGAATCACCCCATACGCAGTATTTT. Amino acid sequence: CASSESPHTQYF.

The CDR3, as DNA: TGTGCCAGCTCATCGGGACTAGCGGGAGCCGAGCAGTACTTC. Translation: CASSSGLAGAEQYF. V gene TRBV18 combines with J gene TRBJ2-7, with TRBD2 matching over 14 bases. CDR3 size: 14 residues. With V trimmed by 5 bases and J by 6 bases, 3 bases remained unmatched. Germline V gene lookup returns CDR1 KGHSH and CDR2 LQKENI.

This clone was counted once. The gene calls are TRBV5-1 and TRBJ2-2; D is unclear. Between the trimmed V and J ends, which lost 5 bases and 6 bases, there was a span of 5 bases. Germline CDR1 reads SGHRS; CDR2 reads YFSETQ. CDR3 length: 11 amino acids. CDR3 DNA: TGCGCCAGCAGTGGGGCCGGGGAGCTGTTTTTT. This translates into CASSGAGELFF.

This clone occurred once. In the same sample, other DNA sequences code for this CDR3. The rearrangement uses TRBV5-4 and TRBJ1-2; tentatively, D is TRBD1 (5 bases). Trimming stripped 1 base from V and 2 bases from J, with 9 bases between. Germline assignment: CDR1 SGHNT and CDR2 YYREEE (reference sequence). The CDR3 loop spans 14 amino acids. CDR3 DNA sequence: TGTGCCAGCAGCTTGCAGGGCCCCAACTATGGCTACACCTTC. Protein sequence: CASSLQGPNYGYTF.